The clone carrying this TCR beta chain was observed a few times. Its antigen is undetermined. CDR3 length equals 18 residues. With V trimmed by 4 bases and J by 9 bases, 21 bases remained unmatched. Germline-derived CDR1 and CDR2 are MNHNS and SASEGT. The table came from immunoSEQ multiplex PCR; TCRdb's copy has only in-frame clones and leaves some out. This table has 150,000 to 250,000 clones, roughly 72% appearing once. This sample is drawn from a study of cytotoxic CD8 clonotypes in ibrutinib-treated CLL. Study summary: Patients attained some 24 partial and 2 complete responses; at median 68 months, about 14 remained remitted while around twelve progressed. Response samples were drawn at a median of around 12 months of treatment, range 6 to 36.

Regarding the study as a whole: At progression, clonality fell back toward baseline after rising at ibrutinib response. Sustained-remission and progressing patients diverged in sampling times.

The sample consisted of PBMCs, taken after 24 months of ibrutinib treatment. This receptor was obtained from a human donor with chronic lymphocytic leukemia. V gene TRBV6-1 combines with J gene TRBJ2-1; TRBD2 agrees at 7 bases. CDR3 DNA: TGTGCCAGCAGTGCGCCAATTCTCCGGACGGGGCGGGAGCGTGAGCAGTTCTTC. It encodes CASSAPILRTGREREQFF.